This section outlines one T cell receptor beta chain sequence together with its context. Its antigen remains undetermined. Per-nucleotide qualities are absent, and no much larger clonotype sits a single base away. The library was produced with RACE. For sequencing, a NextSeq 500 was employed. Library preparation attached unique molecular identifiers to individual cDNA molecules for quantitative, reproducible TCR counting. Each blood RNA sample was used to sequence both TCR alpha and TCR beta chains. On the study's bioinformatics: Samples had a median of approximately 96,000 TCRs, with a range from 23,224 to 690,600. V, J and CDR3 annotation of the TCR reads was carried out using the Decombinator software suite. For PS versus PT1 abundance plots, all samples were subsampled to the same number of TCRs (28,000). TCRs were defined as expanded if absent before sensitization and observed at least eight times at the 2-week time point. TCRdb applied fastp at Q25 and MiXCR to the public reads, then kept only in-frame beta chains. Rows merge per CDR3 protein into single entries with the most common DNA and genes. These V and J calls derive from TCRdb rather than the authors' analysis. The sample yields some 110,000 distinct CDR3 sequences; 9.5% to 13% were counted once. The ten top clones hold 1.1% to 1.5% of the sample.

Interpreted using the paper, the time point label stands for: patch test 1, 2 weeks after DPC sensitization. Reading the label with the study, this specimen's treatment or condition is: therapeutic diphenylcyclopropenone sensitization with weekly scalp DPC. At every patch-test visit, the blood draw took place before the patch test was put on. Eligible patients were aged 18 to 70, diagnosed with alopecia, deemed suitable for DPC therapy, and excluded if pregnant. Total RNA was isolated from unfractionated whole blood collected in Tempus Blood RNA tubes. Reading the germline V gene gives CDR1 SGHAT and CDR2 FQNNGV. The CDR3 runs 15 residues from the cysteine to the phenylalanine. The entry retains the CDR3 DNA only, 45 bases that are in frame from base 1. Deletion took 5 bases off V and 1 base off J, with a span of 12 bases between the germline ends. These data are taken from a study of human T cells and chemical hapten exposure (dated by TCRdb to about 2021). Context from the whole study: For sensitization, 2% DPC in acetone was applied to a 2 cm by 2 cm area of upper inner arm skin. The mostly female patient cohort included alopecia areata with under or over 50% scalp involvement, alopecia totalis and alopecia universalis. Blood samples were taken from patients before sensitization (week 0) and at 2, 6 and about 24 weeks after DPC sensitization. For TCR sequencing, blood came from some 31 alopecia patients at anywhere from one to four time points (pre-sensitization, 2, 6 and 24 weeks). Libraries were combined into a pool for sequencing, and differences in TCR yield between samples came mainly from small differences in library volumes within the pool. Patients additionally received weekly therapeutic DPC doses to the scalp throughout the approximately 22-week study period. The study tracked peripheral blood TCR repertoire changes in vivo during primary and secondary sensitization to the hapten diphenylcyclopropenone (DPC) in alopecia patients. Patch testing was performed on the upper back with Finn chambers containing 0.01% DPC, and the patch tests were scored after 6 days according to International Contact Dermatitis Research Group standards. Broader findings and caveats from the paper: Repeated subsampling changed both the strength of the expansion versus patch-test correlation and the threshold at which that correlation became significant. The number of PT1 expanded TCRs positively correlated with patch test score, significant at thresholds 8, 16 and 32 but not 4. All patients had alopecia, a presumed autoimmune disease, so their immune response might differ from that of healthy individuals. Significantly more large CDR3 similarity clusters were formed by expanded TCRs than by pre-sensitization or healthy control sets, consistent with antigen-driven responses. The number of TCRs above 1 in 1000 frequency did not change with DPC sensitization; there was no evidence of global repertoire structure alterations.

The clonotype originates from a woman aged 45-65 years with alopecia areata. Some clones in this sample may be carry-over from other donors' samples. The input for sequencing was whole blood, taken in connection with sensitization to the hapten diphenylcyclopropenone (DPC). The chain is encoded by TRBV11-2 joined to TRBJ1-5, and TRBD1 may be the D gene, going by 6 matching bases. The nucleotide sequence is TGTGCCAGCAGCCTAGGACAGATGAGCAATCAGCCCCAGCATTTT. This is translated as CASSLGQMSNQPQHF.